The T cell receptor (beta chain) under discussion was sequenced for a study of T cell responses to AZD1222 COVID-19 vaccine. Remarks on this clone: No antigen is known for it.

Broader study findings: Spike-specific TCR breadth rose after two AZD1222 doses, and depth rose as well. Dominant CD4 TCR responses targeted spike regions 160-218 and 743-854.

Trimming removed 2 bases from V and 8 bases from J, with 10 bases in between. Germline loops: CDR1 MNHNS, CDR2 SASEGT. This CDR3 contains 14 residues. The assay was immunoSEQ multiplex PCR, and TCRdb's table has in-frame clones only and misses some. The sample has tens of thousands of clones, approximately 90% seen once. The source material was peripheral blood, sampled on day 0 of AZD1222 vaccination. The rearrangement uses TRBV6-1 and TRBJ1-6; tentative D call: TRBD1 (6 bases). The receptor was derived from an adult in good health. The CDR3 loop is CASSENRDHSPLHF. The CDR3 region has the DNA TGTGCCAGCAGTGAAAACAGGGACCATTCACCCCTCCACTTT.